These 6 T cell receptor beta chains share one sample of origin, sequenced in a study of early T cells in non-severe SARS-CoV-2 infection. TCRdb fed the 5' RACE reads into MiXCR, producing one record per CDR3 protein. This table holds about 64,000 distinct CDR3 sequences, more than 7% found once. The sample in question was whole blood, obtained at baseline. The receptors derive from an adult who was a healthcare worker with PCR-confirmed SARS-CoV-2 infection or an uninfected control (not recorded which).

V is TRBV20-1 and J is TRBJ1-1; possible D gene TRBD1, 6 bases. The CDR3 totals 14 residues. V lost 6 bases and J lost 3, with 17 bases in between. Germline V gives CDR1 DFQATT, CDR2 SNEGSKA (reference sequence). CDR3 DNA: TGCAGTGCGGCCAGTCTTTCAGGGGACACTGAAGCTTTCTTT. Encoded protein: CSAASLSGDTEAFF.

The rearrangement uses TRBV11-2 and TRBJ1-4, with 8 bases matching TRBD1. Per germline, CDR1 SGHAT and CDR2 FQNNGV. The J segment lost 7 bases and the V segment lost 5 bases, leaving 3 bases of the junction unmatched. The CDR3 totals 13 residues. The CDR3 region is CASSPGTGEKLFF. DNA of the CDR3: TGTGCCAGCAGCCCGGGGACAGGTGAAAAACTGTTTTTT.

This clonotype was detected only a few times. This chain uses TRBV12-3 or TRBV12-4 with TRBJ1-6, with no clear D. V was trimmed by 2 bases and J by 7 bases, leaving 9 bases between them. This CDR3 spans 14 amino acids. CDR3 amino acids: CASSLYLVNSPLHF. CDR3 DNA: TGTGCCAGCAGTTTATACCTAGTAAATTCACCCCTCCACTTT.

The V and J genes are TRBV6-2 or TRBV6-3 and TRBJ2-7; 15 nucleotides agree with TRBD2. Germline CDR1 is MNHEY and CDR2 is SVGEGT. Germline trimming cut 5 bases from V and 6 bases from J; bases unmatched to any gene: 8. This CDR3 has 16 residues. CDR3: CASSKLWTSGRGEQYF. CDR3 DNA sequence: TGTGCCAGCAGTAAACTTTGGACTAGCGGGAGGGGCGAGCAGTACTTC.

The rearrangement uses TRBV20-1 and TRBJ2-7; D gene uncertain. Per germline, CDR1 DFQATT and CDR2 SNEGSKA (reference sequence). V was cut by 6 bases and J by 0 bases, with 15 bases left in between. CDR3 length: 14 amino acids. CDR3 sequence: CSALSPESSYEQYF. The CDR3 DNA follows: TGCAGTGCCCTCTCACCTGAATCCTCCTACGAGCAGTACTTC.

V and J are TRBV9 and TRBJ2-2; the D is unclear. This CDR3 spans 15 amino acids. V shed 2 bases and J shed 0 bases, with 8 bases lying between them. Looked up from germline, CDR1 is SGDLS and CDR2 is YYNGEE. The CDR3 spells CASSVEGSNTGELFF. CDR3 nucleotides: TGTGCCAGCAGCGTGGAAGGCTCGAACACCGGGGAGCTGTTTTTT. Full variable domain (outside the CDR3, taken from reference TRBV9 and TRBJ2-2): DSGVTQTPKHLITATGQRVTLRCSPRSGDLSVYWYQQSLDQGLQFLIQYYNGEERAKGNILERFSAQQFPDLHSELNLSSLELGDSALYFCASSVEGSNTGELFFGEGSRLTVL.